This entry lists 3 T cell receptor beta chains sequenced from one sample in a study of OX40 agonist ivuxolimab in advanced cancers. The assay was immunoSEQ multiplex PCR, and TCRdb's table has in-frame clones only and misses some. Of roughly 56,000 clones in the sample, roughly 88% were seen once. This material consisted of CD4+ or CD8+ T cells sorted from blood, taken in a trial of the OX40 agonist ivuxolimab. All receptors come from an adult with an advanced solid tumor such as melanoma, head and neck, liver or kidney cancer.

This clone appeared once. This chain connects TRBV6-1 to TRBJ2-7, with 7 bases aligning to TRBD1. Germline CDR1 reads MNHNS; CDR2 reads SASEGT. The CDR3 is 13 residues long. V lost 2 bases and J lost 6; bases outside the gene matches: 4. The CDR3 coding sequence is TGTGCCAGCAGTGAACGTGACAGGGTCGAGCAGTACTTC. Encoded protein: CASSERDRVEQYF.

The chain employs TRBV18 and TRBJ2-5, with a possible D match to TRBD2 (5 bases). CDR3 length equals 14 residues. Germline-derived CDR1 and CDR2 are KGHSH and LQKENI. Trimming cost V 2 bases and J 0 bases, with 7 bases left between them. CDR3 nucleotides: TGTGCCAGCTCACCAAGAGGGTACCAAGAGACCCAGTACTTC. It codes for CASSPRGYQETQYF.

This clone showed up just once. The chain employs TRBV9 and TRBJ1-2, with TRBD1 matching 8 bases. V lost 4 bases to trimming and J lost 4 bases; unmatched junction nucleotides: 6. CDR1 is SGDLS, CDR2 YYNGEE, per germline. This CDR3 is built from 14 residues. CDR3 protein: CASSFSGQVYGYTF. CDR3 DNA sequence: TGTGCCAGCAGCTTTTCGGGACAGGTCTATGGCTACACCTTC.